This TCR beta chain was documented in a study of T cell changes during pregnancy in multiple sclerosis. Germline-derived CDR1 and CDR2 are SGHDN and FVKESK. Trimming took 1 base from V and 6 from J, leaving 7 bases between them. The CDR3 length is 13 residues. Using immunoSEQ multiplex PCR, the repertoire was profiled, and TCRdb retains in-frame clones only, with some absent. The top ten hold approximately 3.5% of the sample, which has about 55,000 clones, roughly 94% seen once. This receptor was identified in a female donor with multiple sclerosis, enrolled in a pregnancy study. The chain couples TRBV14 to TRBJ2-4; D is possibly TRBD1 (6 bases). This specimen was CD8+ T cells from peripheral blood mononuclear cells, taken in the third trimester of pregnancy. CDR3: CASSQVRGNIQYF. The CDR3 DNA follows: TGTGCCAGCAGCCAAGTCAGGGGAAACATTCAGTACTTC.